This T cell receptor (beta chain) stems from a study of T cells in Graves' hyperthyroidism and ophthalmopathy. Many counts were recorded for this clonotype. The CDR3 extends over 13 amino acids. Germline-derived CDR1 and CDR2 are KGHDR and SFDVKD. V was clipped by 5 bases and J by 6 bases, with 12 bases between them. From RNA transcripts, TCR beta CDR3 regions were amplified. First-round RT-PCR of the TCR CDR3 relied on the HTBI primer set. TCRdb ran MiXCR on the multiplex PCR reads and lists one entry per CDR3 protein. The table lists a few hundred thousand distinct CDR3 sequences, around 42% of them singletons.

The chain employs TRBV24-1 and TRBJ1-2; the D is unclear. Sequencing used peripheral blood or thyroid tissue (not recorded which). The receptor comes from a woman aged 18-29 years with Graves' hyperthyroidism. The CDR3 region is CATSARGRDGYTF. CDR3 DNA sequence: TGTGCCACCAGTGCCCGGGGTAGGGATGGCTACACCTTC.